These T cell receptor beta chains were read from a single sample in a study of Graves' ophthalmopathy and Graves' hyperthyroidism. Via MiXCR, TCRdb re-called the multiplex PCR reads, giving one row per CDR3 protein. The sample holds around 1.1 million distinct CDR3 sequences, approximately 35% seen once. The source material was peripheral blood or thyroid tissue (not recorded which). These receptors were taken from an adult man with Graves' hyperthyroidism. Both conserved end residues are part of each CDR3. Fields, in order: V gene, J gene, clone size, CDR3 length, D gene, CDR3 DNA, CDR3 protein. A D gene is named only where the DNA matches it firmly. Not all rows give a size; the values are once, few, many and, for expanded clones, a class.

TRBV5-1	TRBJ1-5	-	14	-	TGTGCCAGCAGCTTCGGGGGGAGGAGGGAGACCCAGCATTTT	CASSFGGRRETQHF
TRBV4-2	TRBJ1-1	many	14	-	TGTGCCAGCAGCCAAAAGACGGATTCCACTGAAGCTTTCTTT	CASSQKTDSTEAFF
TRBV6-2/TRBV6-3	TRBJ2-5	few	14	-	TGTGCCAGCAGGAAAACCGGGTCCCAAGAGACCCAGTACTTC	CASRKTGSQETQYF
TRBV4-1	TRBJ1-1	many	12	-	TGCGCCAGCAGCCAAGTATCCGGTGAAGCTTTCTTT	CASSQVSGEAFF
TRBV6-1	TRBJ2-7	-	11	-	TGTGCCAGCAGTTACTCAGCCGAGCAGTACTTC	CASSYSAEQYF
TRBV29-1	TRBJ2-7	-	11	TRBD1	TGCACCACCCGACAGGGCTACGAGCAGTACTTC	CTTRQGYEQYF
TRBV10-3	TRBJ1-5	-	12	TRBD1	TGTGCTAGGGGACAGCCAGATCAGCCCCAGCATTTT	CARGQPDQPQHF
TRBV7-3	TRBJ2-5	many	14	-	TGTGCCAGCAGTCCTGAAGGTCTTGGGGAGACCCAGTACTTC	CASSPEGLGETQYF
TRBV11-2	TRBJ2-5	many	17	-	TGTGCCAGCAGCCAGACCTCCCGACGACAGAGGGAAGAGACCCAGTACTTC	CASSQTSRRQREETQYF
TRBV24-1	TRBJ1-4	once	14	-	TGTGCCACCAAGGGGGGCGGGACTAATGAAAAACTGTTTTTT	CATKGGGTNEKLFF
TRBV9	TRBJ2-7	many	17	TRBD2	TGTGCCAGCAGCGTAGGCGGAGCAGCGGGGGATAACTACGAGCAGTACTTC	CASSVGGAAGDNYEQYF
TRBV15	TRBJ2-5	many	15	TRBD2	TGTGCCACCAGCAGAGAGCGGGGGGCCGAAGAGACCCAGTACTTC	CATSRERGAEETQYF
TRBV11-2	TRBJ2-7	-	14	TRBD1	TGTGCCAGCAGCTCCTGGGACAGGGTTGGTGAGCAGTACTTC	CASSSWDRVGEQYF
TRBV7-7	TRBJ1-2	many	14	TRBD1	TGTGCCAGCAGGTCACCGGACAGGGTTGGTGGCTACACCTTC	CASRSPDRVGGYTF
TRBV6-4	TRBJ2-6	many	14	-	TGTGCCAGCAGTGACCCAACCCGGGCCAACGTCCTGACTTTC	CASSDPTRANVLTF
TRBV20-1	TRBJ1-2	many	14	-	TGCAGTGCTAGTAGGGGGTCCGGAAGCTATGGCTACACCTTC	CSASRGSGSYGYTF
TRBV20-1	TRBJ2-7	-	20	TRBD2	TGCAGTGCTAGAGAGCTTGGGACTAGCGGGAGGGCCCTCGGAACCTACGAGCAGTACTTC	CSARELGTSGRALGTYEQYF
TRBV9	TRBJ2-7	many	15	-	TGTGCCAGCAGCGTAGGTCCAGTAGAGGGCTACGAGCAGTACTTC	CASSVGPVEGYEQYF
TRBV5-1	TRBJ2-5	few	14	-	TGCGCCAGCAGACTGTCCGGGCAACAAGAGACCCAGTACTTC	CASRLSGQQETQYF
TRBV7-2	TRBJ2-2	few	16	-	TGTGCCAGCAGCAAGAGACCCCAAACGAACACCGGGGAGCTGTTTTTT	CASSKRPQTNTGELFF
TRBV9	TRBJ1-2	few	16	-	TGTGCCAGCAGCCCCAAGTCCGACAGGAAATATTATGGCTACACCTTC	CASSPKSDRKYYGYTF
TRBV6-2/TRBV6-3	TRBJ2-5	few	12	-	TGTGCCAGCAGTTACTCTCCCGTGGCCCAGTACTTC	CASSYSPVAQYF
TRBV2	TRBJ2-5	-	14	TRBD1	TGTGCCAGCGTTACAGGGACAGGGGGGGAGACCCAGTACTTC	CASVTGTGGETQYF
TRBV3-1	TRBJ1-1	-	13	-	TGTGCCAGCAGCCTGAGACGGGAGCTGGCAGCTTTCTTT	CASSLRRELAAFF